This is a list of T cell receptor beta chains from one sample in a study of a mutant IDH1 vaccine in newly diagnosed glioma. Some clones are missing from TCRdb's copy, which holds only in-frame ones; the method was immunoSEQ multiplex PCR. This table holds 30,000 to 45,000 clones, under 90% found once. No cognate antigen is known for these TCRs. Specimen: peripheral blood mononuclear cells (PBMCs), collected from a glioma patient whose treatment included an IDH1 peptide vaccine. Receptors originate from a woman aged 25 to 45 with glioma. Some clones in this sample may be carry-over from other donors' samples. The conserved cysteine and the conserved F or W are not part of the CDR3 here. The D gene is left open where the match is weak. The listing skips clone size in some rows; elsewhere it reads once, few, many or a size class.

d_call clone_size j_call v_call cdr3_aa
. . TRBJ1-1 TRBV5-1 ASSLPLLQTGLRTEAF
TRBD1 . TRBJ2-7 TRBV6-5 ASSLGTGPSYEQY
. . TRBJ1-5 TRBV21-1 ASSKGPPQPQH
. . TRBJ1-3 TRBV6-1 ASSESRGFGGDTIY
. . TRBJ2-7 TRBV28 ASSPRGARGRNEQY
. . TRBJ1-1 TRBV9 ASSPRGRDEAF
. . TRBJ2-7 TRBV5-6 ATSVGGFSYEQY
. . TRBJ2-7 TRBV30 AWTGDRYSYEQY
. . TRBJ2-7 TRBV30 ACLRRAAGYEQY
TRBD1 . TRBJ2-1 TRBV10-3 AISDRSGQGYNEQF
TRBD2 . TRBJ2-7 TRBV6-4 ASSLGGLARAYEQY
. . TRBJ2-7 TRBV12-5 ASASGWEQY
TRBD2 . TRBJ2-1 TRBV14 ASSPFRAGGNNEQF
. . TRBJ2-3 TRBV27 ATWGFTDTQY
. . TRBJ1-2 TRBV6-5 ASSKQGGKGGYT
TRBD1 . TRBJ2-2 TRBV4-2 ASSPDRADTGELF
TRBD1 . TRBJ1-3 TRBV7-9 ASSFDRAPGNTIY
. . TRBJ2-5 TRBV6-5 ASRPLQGPRETQY
TRBD2 . TRBJ2-3 TRBV10-3 AISEPLAGMGTDTQY
TRBD1 . TRBJ1-6 TRBV11-2 ASSLGEDRSDSPLH
. . TRBJ2-7 TRBV19 ASSLTPSGAYEQY
TRBD1 . TRBJ2-7 TRBV4-1 ASSQGLGTGGNEQY
. once TRBJ2-5 TRBV5-1 ASSFLGGEQETQY
. . TRBJ2-1 TRBV7-9 ASSPEWGSSYNEQF
TRBD1 once TRBJ1-5 TRBV7-6 ASSGSPGQETTQPQH
TRBD1 . TRBJ1-1 TRBV6-1 ASSETPSGGITEAF
. . TRBJ2-2 TRBV27 ASSLLNLRNTGELF
. . TRBJ2-7 TRBV4-1 ASSQARGSEQY
. . TRBJ1-2 TRBV5-1 ASSLGQDNYGYT
TRBD1 . TRBJ2-7 TRBV25-1 ASSEFRTGGQY
TRBD1 . TRBJ2-7 TRBV18 ASSPDRDRGYEQY
. . TRBJ2-2 TRBV19 ASCLTGNTGELF
. . TRBJ2-7 TRBV6-1 ASSEALRQNEQY
. . TRBJ2-7 TRBV4-2 ASSQELLSSYEQY
TRBD2 . TRBJ2-1 TRBV5-6 ASSPILAGSNNEQF
. . TRBJ2-7 TRBV6-5 ASSYTDSSHYEQY
TRBD1 . TRBJ1-1 TRBV28 ASSSQGAPDTEAF
. . TRBJ2-7 TRBV2 ASSDTSSSYEQY
TRBD2 . TRBJ2-1 TRBV15 ATRKGLAGGYNEQF
TRBD2 . TRBJ2-4 TRBV7-9 ASSLGTSGREGNIQY
. . TRBJ2-7 TRBV5-4 ASSIDGAMDEQY
. once TRBJ1-3 TRBV29-1 SAQAPSGNTIY
TRBD1 . TRBJ2-7 TRBV5-6 ASSPRTGAGHEQY
TRBD1 few TRBJ1-2 TRBV7-9 ASSVGTGVGGYGYT
. . TRBJ2-7 TRBV19 ASSISQGGEQY
. . TRBJ1-3 TRBV5-5 ASSFSSTAFDGNTIY
. . TRBJ1-1 TRBV5-6 ASTLGVGALYTEAF
TRBD2 once TRBJ2-3 TRBV11-1 ASSFGGAASTDTQY
. . TRBJ2-3 TRBV6-6 ATTEDGPYTQY
TRBD1 . TRBJ2-3 TRBV5-6 ASSWGTGTADTQY
. . TRBJ2-1 TRBV15 ATSRAAHNEQF
. . TRBJ1-2 TRBV18 ASSPEGGGYT